This TCR beta chain appears in the sequencing data of a study of beta chain features in type 1 diabetes. Study-level findings and limits: Shorter TCRB CDR3s, moderately but significantly so, marked every one of the four CD4+ subsets in Type 1 diabetes patients.

V shed 1 base and J shed 0 bases, with 11 bases lying between them. The CDR3 length is 16 residues. Germline lookup yields CDR1 SGHAT and CDR2 FQNNGV. The whole isolated RNA underwent reverse transcription, so sequencing captured expressed TCRB transcripts. The method was immunoSEQ multiplex PCR; TCRdb's version includes in-frame clones alone and lacks a portion of them. The data contain 300,000 to 400,000 clones, approximately 13% of them singletons. This clone was detected a few times. Its matching antigen is unknown. The source of this sequence is a woman between 18 and 29 years old with type 1 diabetes. V and J are TRBV11-2 and TRBJ2-3; D is undetermined. Material for sequencing was naive CD4+ T cells from blood. CDR3 residues: CASSLGSFPSTDTQYF. The CDR3 coding sequence is TGTGCCAGCAGCTTAGGGAGTTTCCCTAGCACAGATACGCAGTATTTT.